The sequence of this T cell receptor (beta chain) was determined in a study of regulatory T cells in long-lasting Graves disease. Trimming removed 5 bases from V and 2 bases from J, with 16 bases in between. Per the germline V gene, CDR1 is SGHAT and CDR2 is FQDESV (reference sequence). CDR3 length: 15 residues. The TCR beta library used iRepertoire HTBI primers with Arm-PCR amplification of CDR3. TCRdb used MiXCR to reprocess the multiplex PCR reads, holding one entry per CDR3 protein. The data show a few hundred thousand distinct CDR3 sequences, about 25% seen once. Sample time point: persistent/refractory GD, antithyroid drugs over 5 years with positive TRAb. With RNA extracted from PBMCs as input, the TCR library was made.

Sequencing used peripheral blood mononuclear cells (PBMCs), obtained when the disease was refractory, from a patient treated with antithyroid drugs. The rearrangement links TRBV11-1 to TRBJ2-7; TRBD2 might be the D (5 bases). The clonotype comes from a female donor with Graves disease. The CDR3 bases are TGTGCCAGCAGCGATCCGGCGGGCGGACCCTACGAGCAGTACTTC. Translating gives CASSDPAGGPYEQYF.